This T cell receptor (beta chain) came from a study of cytomegalovirus exposure and HLA in healthy donors. Study summary: According to later analysis, the same platform produced the 90 to 150 validation and several hundred first-cohort repertoires. Study results and caveats: The dataset shows that most TCR sequences were rare, while some public TCRs occurred in many donors. Diagnosis of cytomegalovirus status made by the classifier reportedly showed high specificity and sensitivity. Within the 120 or so validation repertoires, first-cohort TCR clusters tended to co-occur, according to a later analysis.

V was pared by 4 bases and J by 0 bases, with 9 bases of the junction left unmatched. In germline, CDR1 is SGHNT, CDR2 YYREEE (reference sequence). The CDR3 has 17 amino acids. Clones were sequenced by immunoSEQ multiplex PCR, and TCRdb holds only the in-frame ones, with some missing. The sample consists of under 400,000 clones, approximately 86% of them appearing once. A word on this clone: The antigen is undetermined.

J is TRBJ2-7 and V is TRBV5-4, with 11 bases that match TRBD2. This sequence originates from a man aged 25 to 40 in good health and CMV-seronegative. The sample consisted of PBMCs. The CDR3 protein is CASSPAPSGGISYEQYF. Written as DNA, the CDR3 is TGTGCCAGCAGCCCTGCACCTAGCGGGGGGATCTCCTACGAGCAGTACTTC.